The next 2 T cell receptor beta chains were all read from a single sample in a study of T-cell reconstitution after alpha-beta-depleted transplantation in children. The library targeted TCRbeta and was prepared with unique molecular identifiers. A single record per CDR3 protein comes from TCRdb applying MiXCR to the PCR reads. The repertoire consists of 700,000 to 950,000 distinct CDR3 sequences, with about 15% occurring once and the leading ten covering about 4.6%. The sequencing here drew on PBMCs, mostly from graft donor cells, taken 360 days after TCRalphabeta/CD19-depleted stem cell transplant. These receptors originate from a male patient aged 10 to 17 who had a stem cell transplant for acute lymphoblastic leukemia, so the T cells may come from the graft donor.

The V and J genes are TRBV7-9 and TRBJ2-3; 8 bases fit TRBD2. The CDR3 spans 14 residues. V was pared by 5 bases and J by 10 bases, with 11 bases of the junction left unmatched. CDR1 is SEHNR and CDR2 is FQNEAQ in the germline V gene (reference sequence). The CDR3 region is CASSPGVREGSQYF. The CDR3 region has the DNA TGTGCCAGCAGCCCAGGAGTTCGGGAGGGGTCGCAGTATTTT.

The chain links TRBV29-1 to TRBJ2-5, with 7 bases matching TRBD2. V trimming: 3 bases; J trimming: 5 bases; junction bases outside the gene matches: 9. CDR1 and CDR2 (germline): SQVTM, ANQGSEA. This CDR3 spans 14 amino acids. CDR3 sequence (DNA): TGCAGCGTTGACTCGGGACTATGGGCGGAGACCCAGTACTTC. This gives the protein CSVDSGLWAETQYF.